This TCR beta chain was sequenced in a study of blood T cell repertoires in COVID-19. Study overall: Sites across the United States, Italy and Spain contributed samples from acute and convalescent COVID-19. PBMCs, B-cell-depleted T cells, or T cells were the source of the cDNA or gDNA that made up the material.

V lost 1 base and J lost 6, with 7 bases in between. This CDR3 has 13 residues. The V gene's germline CDR1 is SGHAT and CDR2 FQNNGV. This table comes from immunoSEQ multiplex PCR, and its TCRdb copy is limited to in-frame clones, with some not included. The sample includes about 310,000 clones, roughly 89% of them seen just once. Participant reports of clinical history set cohort assignment. The chain carries TRBV11-2 and TRBJ2-1; D remains ambiguous. The origin of this receptor is a woman aged 18 to 35 who had recovered from COVID-19. Sequencing was carried out using PBMCs or T cells enriched from blood (not recorded which). The CDR3 sequence: CASSLGQRNEQFF. CDR3 sequence (DNA): TGTGCCAGCAGCTTAGGGCAACGCAATGAGCAGTTCTTC.